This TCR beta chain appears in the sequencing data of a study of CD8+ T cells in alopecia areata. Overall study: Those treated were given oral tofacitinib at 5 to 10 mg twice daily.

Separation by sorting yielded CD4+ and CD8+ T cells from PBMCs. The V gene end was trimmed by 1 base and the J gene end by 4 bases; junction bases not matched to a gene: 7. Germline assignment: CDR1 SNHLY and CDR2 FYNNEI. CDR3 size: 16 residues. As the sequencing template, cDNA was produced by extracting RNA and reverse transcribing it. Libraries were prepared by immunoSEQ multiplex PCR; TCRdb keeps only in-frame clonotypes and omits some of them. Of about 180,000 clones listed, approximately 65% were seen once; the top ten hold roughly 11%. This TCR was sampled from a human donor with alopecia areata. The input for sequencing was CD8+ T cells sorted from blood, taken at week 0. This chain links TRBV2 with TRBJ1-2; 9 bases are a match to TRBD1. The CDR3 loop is CASSEGNRGQSYGYTF. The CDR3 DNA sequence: TGTGCCAGCAGTGAAGGGAACAGGGGGCAATCCTATGGCTACACCTTC.